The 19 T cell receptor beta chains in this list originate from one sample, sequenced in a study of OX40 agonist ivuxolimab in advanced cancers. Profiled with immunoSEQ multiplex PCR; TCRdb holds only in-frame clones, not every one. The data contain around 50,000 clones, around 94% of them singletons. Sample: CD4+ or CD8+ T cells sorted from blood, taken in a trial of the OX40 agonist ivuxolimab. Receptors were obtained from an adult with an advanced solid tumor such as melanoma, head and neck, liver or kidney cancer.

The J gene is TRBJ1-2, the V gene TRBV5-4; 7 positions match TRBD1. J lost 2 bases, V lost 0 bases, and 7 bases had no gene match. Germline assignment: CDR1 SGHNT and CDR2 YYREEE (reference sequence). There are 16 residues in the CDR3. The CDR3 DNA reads TGTGCCAGCAGCTTGGCCGAGACAGGGTGGAACTATGGCTACACCTTC. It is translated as CASSLAETGWNYGYTF.

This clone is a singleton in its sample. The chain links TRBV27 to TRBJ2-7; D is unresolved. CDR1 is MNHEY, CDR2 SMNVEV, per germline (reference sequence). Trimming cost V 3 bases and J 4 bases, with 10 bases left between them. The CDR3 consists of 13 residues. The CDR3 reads CASSLRRLYEQYF. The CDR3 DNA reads TGTGCCAGCAGTTTGCGCAGGTTGTACGAGCAGTACTTC.

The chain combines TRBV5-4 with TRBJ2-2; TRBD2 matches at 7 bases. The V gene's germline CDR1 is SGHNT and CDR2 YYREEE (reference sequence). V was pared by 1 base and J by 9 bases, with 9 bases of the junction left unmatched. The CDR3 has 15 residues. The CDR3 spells CASSLRGGVAWELFF. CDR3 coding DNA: TGTGCCAGCAGCTTGAGGGGAGGGGTGGCGTGGGAGCTGTTTTTT.

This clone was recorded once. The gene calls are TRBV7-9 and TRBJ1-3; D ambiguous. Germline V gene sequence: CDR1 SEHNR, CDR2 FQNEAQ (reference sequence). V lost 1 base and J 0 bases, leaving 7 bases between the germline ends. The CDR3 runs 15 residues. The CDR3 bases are TGTGCCAGCAGCTTAGTTGGGTACTCTGGAAACACCATATATTTT. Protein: CASSLVGYSGNTIYF.

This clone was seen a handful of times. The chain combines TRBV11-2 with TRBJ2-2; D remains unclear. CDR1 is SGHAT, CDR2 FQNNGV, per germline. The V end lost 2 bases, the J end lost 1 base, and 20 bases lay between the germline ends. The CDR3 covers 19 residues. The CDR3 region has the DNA TGTGCCAGCAGCTTAAGTTGGTTAGGGCTCGAGATGAACACCGGGGAGCTGTTTTTT. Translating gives CASSLSWLGLEMNTGELFF.

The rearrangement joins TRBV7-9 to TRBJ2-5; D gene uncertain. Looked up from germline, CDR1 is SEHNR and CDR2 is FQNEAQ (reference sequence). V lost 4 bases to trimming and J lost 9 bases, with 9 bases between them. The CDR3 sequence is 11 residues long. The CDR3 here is CASSSGEAQYF. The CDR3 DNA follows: TGTGCCAGCAGCTCCGGTGAGGCCCAGTACTTC.

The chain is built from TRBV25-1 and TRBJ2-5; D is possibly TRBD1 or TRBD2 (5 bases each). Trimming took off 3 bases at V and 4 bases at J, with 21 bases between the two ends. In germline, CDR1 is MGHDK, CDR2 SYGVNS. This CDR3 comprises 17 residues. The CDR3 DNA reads TGTGCCAGCAGTGAGCTTAAGAGCGGCAGGGTCGGAGAGACCCAGTACTTC. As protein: CASSELKSGRVGETQYF.

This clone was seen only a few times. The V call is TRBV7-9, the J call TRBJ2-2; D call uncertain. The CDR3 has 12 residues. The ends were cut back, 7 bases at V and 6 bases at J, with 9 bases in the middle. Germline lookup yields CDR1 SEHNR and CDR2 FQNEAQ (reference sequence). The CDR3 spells CASIPRSGELFF. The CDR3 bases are TGTGCCAGCATCCCGAGGTCCGGGGAGCTGTTTTTT.

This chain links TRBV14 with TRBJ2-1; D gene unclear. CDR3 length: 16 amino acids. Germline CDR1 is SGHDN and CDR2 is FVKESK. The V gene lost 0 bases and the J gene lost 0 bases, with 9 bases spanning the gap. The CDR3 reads CASSQDQESSYNEQFF. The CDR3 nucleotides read TGTGCCAGCAGCCAAGACCAGGAAAGCTCCTACAATGAGCAGTTCTTC.

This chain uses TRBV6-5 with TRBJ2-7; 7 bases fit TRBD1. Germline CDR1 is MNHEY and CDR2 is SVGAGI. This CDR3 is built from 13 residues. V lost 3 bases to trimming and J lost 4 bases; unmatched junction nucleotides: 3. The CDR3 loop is CASSYNRGYEQYF. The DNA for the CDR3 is TGTGCCAGCAGTTATAACAGGGGTTACGAGCAGTACTTC.

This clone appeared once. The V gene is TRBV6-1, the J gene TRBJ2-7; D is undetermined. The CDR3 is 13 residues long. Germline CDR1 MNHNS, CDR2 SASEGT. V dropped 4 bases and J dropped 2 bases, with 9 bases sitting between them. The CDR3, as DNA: TGTGCCAGCAGTGCTGGGCCTCCCTACGAGCAGTACTTC. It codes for CASSAGPPYEQYF.

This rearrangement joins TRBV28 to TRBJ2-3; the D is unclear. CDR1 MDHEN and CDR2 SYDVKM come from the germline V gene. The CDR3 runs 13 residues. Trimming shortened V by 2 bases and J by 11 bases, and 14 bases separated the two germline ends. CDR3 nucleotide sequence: TGTGCCAGCAGTTTAAGGGAAGGGTGGGGGCAGTATTTT. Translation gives CASSLREGWGQYF.

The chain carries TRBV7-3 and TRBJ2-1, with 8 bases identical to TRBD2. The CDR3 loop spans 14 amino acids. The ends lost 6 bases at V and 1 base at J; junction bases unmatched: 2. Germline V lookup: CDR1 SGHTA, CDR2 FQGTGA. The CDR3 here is CASSSGTSYNEQFF. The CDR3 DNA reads TGTGCCAGCAGTAGCGGGACATCCTACAATGAGCAGTTCTTC.

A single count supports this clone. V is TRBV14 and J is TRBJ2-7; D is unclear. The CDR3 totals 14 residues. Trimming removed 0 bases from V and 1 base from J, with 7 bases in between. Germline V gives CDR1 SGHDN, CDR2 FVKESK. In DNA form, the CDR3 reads TGTGCCAGCAGCCAAGATCCTGGGTCCTACGAGCAGTACTTC. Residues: CASSQDPGSYEQYF.

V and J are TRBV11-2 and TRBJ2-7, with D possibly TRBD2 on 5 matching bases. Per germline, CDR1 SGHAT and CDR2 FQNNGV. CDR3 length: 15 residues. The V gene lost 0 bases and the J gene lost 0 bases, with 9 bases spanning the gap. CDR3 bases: TGTGCCAGCAGCTTAGACCCAGCGGACTCCTACGAGCAGTACTTC. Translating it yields CASSLDPADSYEQYF. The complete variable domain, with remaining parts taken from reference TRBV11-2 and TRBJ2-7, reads EAGVAQSPRYKIIEKRQSVAFWCNPISGHATLYWYQQILGQGPKLLIQFQNNGVVDDSQLPKDRFSAERLKGVDSTLKIQPAKLEDSAVYLCASSLDPADSYEQYFGPGTRLTVT.

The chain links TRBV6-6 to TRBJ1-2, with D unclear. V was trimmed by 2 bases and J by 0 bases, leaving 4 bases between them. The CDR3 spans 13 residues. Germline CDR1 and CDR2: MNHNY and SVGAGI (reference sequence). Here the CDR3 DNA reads TGTGCCAGCAGTTACGACACTAACTATGGCTACACCTTC. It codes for CASSYDTNYGYTF.

The CDR3: CASSPATGGSYEQYF. CDR3 DNA sequence: TGCGCCAGCAGCCCCGCAACGGGCGGGAGCTACGAGCAGTACTTC. The genes are TRBV4-3 and TRBJ2-7, with 7 bases identical to TRBD2. V was clipped by 4 bases and J by 3 bases; unmatched bases: 9. The CDR3 runs 15 residues. CDR1 is LGHNA and CDR2 is YSLEER in the germline V gene.

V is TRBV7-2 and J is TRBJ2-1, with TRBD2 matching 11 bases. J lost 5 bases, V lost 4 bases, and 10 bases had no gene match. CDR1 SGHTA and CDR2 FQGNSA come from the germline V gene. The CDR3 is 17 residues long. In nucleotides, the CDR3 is TGTGCCAGCAGCTACCCCTCCGGGACTAGCGGAAACAATGAGCAGTTCTTC. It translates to CASSYPSGTSGNNEQFF.

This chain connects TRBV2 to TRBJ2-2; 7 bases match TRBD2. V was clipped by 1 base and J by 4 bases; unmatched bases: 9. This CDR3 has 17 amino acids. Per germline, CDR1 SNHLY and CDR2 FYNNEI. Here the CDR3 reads CASSEVGGRAGTGELFF. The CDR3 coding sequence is TGTGCCAGCAGTGAAGTCGGGGGGAGGGCCGGCACCGGGGAGCTGTTTTTT. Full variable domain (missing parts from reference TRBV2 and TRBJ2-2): EPEVTQTPSHQVTQMGQEVILRCVPISNHLYFYWYRQILGQKVEFLVSFYNNEISEKSEIFDDQFSVERPDGSNFTLKIRSTKLEDSAMYFCASSEVGGRAGTGELFFGEGSRLTVL.